What follows describes a single T cell receptor beta chain. The antigen is undetermined. This sample was taken from a study of cytomegalovirus exposure and HLA in healthy donors. In the study overall: T cells numbering about 179 million yielded approximately 120 million unique TCR beta sequences in an earlier analysis.

The primer mix had 60 Vbeta and 13 Jbeta primers. Assay used: immunoSEQ multiplex PCR; TCRdb lists only in-frame clones, some missing. The repertoire has around 130,000 clones, 65% to 80% of them found once; the top ten carry around 1.5%. Study-wide findings and caveats: A later examination showed that TCR association rates differed by HLA locus, with DRB1 most and HLA-C fewest.

V dropped 2 bases and J dropped 5 bases, with 12 bases sitting between them. The CDR3 is made up of 14 amino acids. Germline assignment: CDR1 SGHAT and CDR2 FQNNGV. Sample: PBMCs. The chain employs TRBV11-2 and TRBJ1-2; weak D call: TRBD1 (5 bases). This clonotype originated in a woman aged 18-29 years in good health and CMV-seronegative. The CDR3 here is CASSLNPGWYGYTF. The CDR3 nucleotides read TGTGCCAGCAGCTTAAACCCAGGGTGGTATGGCTACACCTTC.